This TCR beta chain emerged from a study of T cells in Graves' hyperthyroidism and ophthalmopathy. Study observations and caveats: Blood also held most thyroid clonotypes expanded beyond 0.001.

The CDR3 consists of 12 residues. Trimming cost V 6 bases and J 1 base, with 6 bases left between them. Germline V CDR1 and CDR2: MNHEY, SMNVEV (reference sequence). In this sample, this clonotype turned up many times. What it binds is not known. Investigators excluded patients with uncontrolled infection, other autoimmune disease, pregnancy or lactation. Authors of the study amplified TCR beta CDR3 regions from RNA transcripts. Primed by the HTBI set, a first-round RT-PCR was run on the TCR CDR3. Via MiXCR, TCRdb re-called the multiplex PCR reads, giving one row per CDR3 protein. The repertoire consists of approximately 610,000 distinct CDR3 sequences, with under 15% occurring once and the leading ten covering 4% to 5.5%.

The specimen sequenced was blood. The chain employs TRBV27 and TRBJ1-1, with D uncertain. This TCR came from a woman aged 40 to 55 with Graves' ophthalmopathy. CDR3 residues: CASRTTNTEAFF. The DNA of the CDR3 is TGTGCCAGCAGAACAACGAACACTGAAGCTTTCTTT.